This T cell receptor (beta chain) was identified in a study of cytomegalovirus exposure and HLA in healthy donors. The CDR3 is 12 residues long. Trimming left V 1 base short and J 6 bases short, with 6 bases between. Germline V lookup: CDR1 SGHRS, CDR2 YFSETQ. Sequencing was performed with immunoSEQ multiplex PCR; in TCRdb, only in-frame clones are kept and a portion is missing. The sample includes about 190,000 clones, around four fifths of them seen just once. This chain links TRBV5-1 with TRBJ2-3; the D is unclear. The receptor was derived from a man between 18 and 35 years old in good health and CMV-seropositive. Material: PBMCs. This chain's CDR3 is CASSLISDTQYF. The CDR3 coding sequence is TGCGCCAGCAGCTTGATTTCGGATACGCAGTATTTT.